This T cell receptor beta chain was identified during a study of blood T cell repertoires in COVID-19. Study-wide context: Italy, Spain and the United States were the sources of the convalescent and acute COVID-19 samples. Sources were T cells, B-cell-depleted T cells, or PBMCs; the material itself was cDNA or gDNA.

In the original workflow: Nucleated cell counts were estimated from reference gene primer amplification. Using immunoSEQ multiplex PCR, the repertoire was profiled, and TCRdb retains in-frame clones only, with some absent. V, J and clone size were drawn from that table, and D and trimming were deduced from the DNA. The sample contains over 200,000 clones, roughly 85% of which appear only once. Looked up from germline, CDR1 is GTSNPN and CDR2 is SVGIG (reference sequence). The CDR3 is 13 amino acids. Trimming removed 7 bases from V and 2 bases from J, with 15 bases in between. The V gene is TRBV30, the J gene TRBJ2-7; tentative D call: TRBD1 (6 bases). The TCR originated in a man aged 25-40 years who had recovered from COVID-19. Sequenced material: peripheral blood. The CDR3 here is CAYGRTDTYEQYF. In DNA form, the CDR3 reads TGTGCCTATGGACGGACAGACACCTACGAGCAGTACTTC.